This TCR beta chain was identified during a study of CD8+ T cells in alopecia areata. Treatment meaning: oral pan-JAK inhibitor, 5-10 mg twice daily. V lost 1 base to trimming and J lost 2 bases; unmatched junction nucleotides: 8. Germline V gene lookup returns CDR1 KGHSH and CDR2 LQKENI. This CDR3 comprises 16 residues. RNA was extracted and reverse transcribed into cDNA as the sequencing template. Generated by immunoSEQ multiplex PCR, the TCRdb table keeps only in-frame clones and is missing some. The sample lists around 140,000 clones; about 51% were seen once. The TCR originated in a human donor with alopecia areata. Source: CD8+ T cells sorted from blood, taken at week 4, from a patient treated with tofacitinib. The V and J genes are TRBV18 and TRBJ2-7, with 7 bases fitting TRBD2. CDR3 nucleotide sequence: TGTGCCAGCTCACCACGTGAGCGGGGCTACACCTACGAGCAGTACTTC. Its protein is CASSPRERGYTYEQYF.